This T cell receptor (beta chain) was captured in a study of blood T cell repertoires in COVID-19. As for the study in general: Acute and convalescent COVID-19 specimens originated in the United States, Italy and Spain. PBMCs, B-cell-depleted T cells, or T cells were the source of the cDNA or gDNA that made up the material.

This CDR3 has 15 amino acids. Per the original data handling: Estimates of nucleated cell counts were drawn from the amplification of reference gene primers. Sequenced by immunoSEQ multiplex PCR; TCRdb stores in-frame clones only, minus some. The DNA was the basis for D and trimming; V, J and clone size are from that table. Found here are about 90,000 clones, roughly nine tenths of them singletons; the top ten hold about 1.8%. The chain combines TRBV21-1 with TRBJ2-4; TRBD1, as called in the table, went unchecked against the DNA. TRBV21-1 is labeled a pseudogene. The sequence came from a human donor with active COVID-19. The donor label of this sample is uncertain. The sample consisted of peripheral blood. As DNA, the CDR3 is TGTGCCAGCAGCCTACGGACAGTAGCCAAAAACATTCAGTACTTC. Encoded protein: CASSLRTVAKNIQYF.